This TCR beta chain was found in a study of T cell responses to AZD1222 COVID-19 vaccine. Study in general: Second-dose groups at about 4 or about 12 weeks were pooled.

Comment on this clone: Its specificity is unknown.

Sequencing was performed with immunoSEQ multiplex PCR; in TCRdb, only in-frame clones are kept and a portion is missing. Of under 300,000 clones in the sample, approximately 95% were seen once. Study observations and caveats: Sampling captured repertoires only after the peak T cell response. Two AZD1222 administrations were followed by greater Spike-specific TCR breadth and depth.

The germline gives CDR1 LNHNV, CDR2 YYDKDF (reference sequence). Germline trimming cut 5 bases from V and 7 bases from J; bases unmatched to any gene: 10. The CDR3 extends over 16 amino acids. The receptor was isolated from an adult in good health. The chain couples TRBV15 to TRBJ2-1, with 11 bases aligning to TRBD2. The starting material was peripheral blood, obtained on day 0 of AZD1222 vaccination. CDR3 nucleotide sequence: TGTGCCACCAGCCGTATAGCGGGAGGGATCGGAAATGAGCAGTTCTTC. Its protein product is CATSRIAGGIGNEQFF.